The 26 T cell receptor beta chains below all came from one sample that was sequenced in a study of response to subunit inactivated influenza vaccine (dated by TCRdb to the late 2010s). The library came from RT-PCR. Instrument on record: Illumina HiSeq 2500. TCRdb reran the public reads through fastp at Q25 and MiXCR, keeping productive beta chains. Entries that share a CDR3 protein sequence are merged under the most common genes and DNA. The sample records over 650,000 distinct CDR3 sequences, approximately 18% of which are singletons. Roughly 11% of the sample belongs to the ten largest clones. Sequencing used PBMCs from blood, obtained less than 6 days after vaccination. The receptors originated from a man aged 45-60 years who received an inactivated influenza vaccine. Donor details come from another sample of the same person, matched by shared clones.

There are a few counts of this clonotype. The gene calls are TRBV20-1 and TRBJ1-2, with 8 bases matching TRBD1. J lost 7 bases, V lost 1 base, and 2 bases had no gene match. CDR3 length: 12 amino acids. Germline V gives CDR1 DFQATT, CDR2 SNEGSKA (reference sequence). The CDR3 DNA reads TGCAGTGCTAGAGCCACAGGGGGTGGCTACACCTTC. Translation: CSARATGGGYTF.

This clonotype was observed a handful of times. The chain has TRBV11-2 and TRBJ2-3; 16 bases line up with TRBD2. With 5 bases clipped from V and 7 bases from J, the junction kept 12 bases outside the gene matches. This CDR3 has 18 residues. CDR1 and CDR2 from the germline V gene are SGHAT and FQNNGV. The CDR3 reads CASSAGLAGGPAWYTQYF. For the CDR3, the DNA is TGTGCCAGCAGCGCGGGACTAGCGGGAGGGCCAGCCTGGTATACGCAGTATTTT.

This clonotype was seen only a few times. The rearrangement joins TRBV11-2 to TRBJ2-7; weak D call: TRBD1 (6 bases). The CDR3 is 16 amino acids. Trimming removed 5 bases from V and 3 bases from J, with 20 bases in between. Germline CDR1 is SGHAT and CDR2 is FQNNGV. CDR3 region: CASSPGMVGTSYEQYF. The CDR3 coding sequence is TGTGCCAGCAGCCCAGGTATGGTAGGGACAAGCTACGAGCAGTACTTC.

This clonotype showed up just a few times. The chain couples TRBV5-1 to TRBJ2-7; 12 nucleotides match TRBD2. From germline, CDR1 is SGHRS and CDR2 YFSETQ. The CDR3 has 16 amino acids. V dropped 4 bases and J dropped 1; count of bases not matched to a gene: 6. The CDR3 is CASSPETSGRSYEQYF. CDR3 nucleotides: TGCGCCAGCAGCCCCGAGACTAGCGGGAGATCCTACGAGCAGTACTTC.

The chain recombines TRBV20-1 with TRBJ1-5; D call uncertain. The V gene's germline CDR1 is DFQATT and CDR2 SNEGSKA (reference sequence). The CDR3 covers 13 residues. V shed 0 bases and J shed 3 bases, with 6 bases lying between them. This CDR3 is CSARDLTNQPQHF. CDR3 in DNA: TGCAGTGCTAGAGATCTTACCAATCAGCCCCAGCATTTT.

This CDR3 reads CASSLLGEEKLFF. In DNA, the CDR3 is TGTGCCAGCAGCTTGTTAGGGGAAGAAAAACTGTTTTTT. The chain uses TRBV7-9 and TRBJ1-4, with D possibly matching TRBD1 (5 bases). Trimming stripped 3 bases from V and 8 bases from J, with 10 bases between. CDR1 is SEHNR, CDR2 FQNEAQ, per germline (reference sequence). The CDR3 runs 13 residues. The whole variable domain, remainder taken from reference TRBV7-9 and TRBJ1-4, is DTGVSQNPRHKITKRGQNVTFRCDPISEHNRLYWYRQTLGQGPEFLTYFQNEAQLEKSRLLSDRFSAERPKGSFSTLEIQRTEQGDSAMYLCASSLLGEEKLFFGSGTQLSVL.

The chain has TRBV7-2 and TRBJ2-3, with 7 bases lining up with TRBD1. V lost 11 bases and J lost 0; bases outside the gene matches: 8. CDR1 is SGHTA, CDR2 FQGNSA, per germline. The CDR3 totals 14 residues. This chain's CDR3 is CAGRPGQSTDTQYF. The CDR3 DNA follows: TGTGCCGGAAGGCCGGGACAGAGCACAGATACGCAGTATTTT.

V usage is TRBV6-1 and J usage is TRBJ2-1; D is unresolved. The CDR3 spans 15 residues. The germline gives CDR1 MNHNS, CDR2 SASEGT. Trimming removed 5 bases from V and 0 bases from J, with 11 bases in between. In DNA form, the CDR3 reads TGTGCCAGCAGTAGCAGCTTCAACTCCTACAATGAGCAGTTCTTC. It codes for CASSSSFNSYNEQFF.

This clonotype was found a few times. The V call is TRBV7-2, the J call TRBJ1-4; the D gene is possibly TRBD1 (5 bases). The CDR3 loop spans 15 amino acids. CDR1 and CDR2 from the germline V gene are SGHTA and FQGNSA. Trimming left V 5 bases short and J 7 bases short, with 17 bases between. The CDR3 loop reads CASSGVRGAGEKLFF. The CDR3 DNA sequence: TGTGCCAGCAGCGGTGTGAGGGGCGCGGGTGAAAAACTGTTTTTT. The complete variable domain, with remaining parts taken from reference TRBV7-2 and TRBJ1-4, reads GAGVSQSPSNKVTEKGKDVELRCDPISGHTALYWYRQSLGQGLEFLIYFQGNSAPDKSGLPSDRFSAERTGGSVSTLTIQRTQQEDSAVYLCASSGVRGAGEKLFFGSGTQLSVL.

This clonotype was detected only a few times. The chain carries TRBV7-9 and TRBJ2-3, with TRBD1 matching over 8 bases. The ends lost 10 bases at V and 6 bases at J; junction bases unmatched: 9. Germline V gene data show CDR1 as SEHNR and CDR2 as FQNEAQ (reference sequence). This CDR3 comprises 13 residues. The CDR3 sequence: CAIWTGNHDTQYF. The CDR3, as DNA: TGTGCCATCTGGACAGGGAATCACGATACGCAGTATTTT.

This clonotype has a handful of counts. This rearrangement joins TRBV15 to TRBJ2-1; a possible D gene is TRBD2 (5 bases). This CDR3 contains 15 residues. The germline gives CDR1 LNHNV, CDR2 YYDKDF (reference sequence). The V end lost 0 bases, the J end lost 1 base, and 7 bases lay between the germline ends. The CDR3 sequence is CATSRETGSYNEQFF. The DNA of the CDR3 is TGTGCCACCAGCAGAGAGACGGGGTCCTACAATGAGCAGTTCTTC.

This clonotype was counted only a few times. The gene calls are TRBV20-1 and TRBJ2-7, with D possibly being TRBD1 or TRBD2 (5 bases each). V gave up 6 bases and J gave up 5 bases, with 20 bases separating them. Germline V gene sequence: CDR1 DFQATT, CDR2 SNEGSKA (reference sequence). The CDR3 runs to 14 residues. The CDR3 spells CSAPRRRGMNEQYF. CDR3 bases: TGCAGTGCCCCCCGGCGACGGGGCATGAACGAGCAGTACTTC.

The chain is built from TRBV7-6 and TRBJ2-1, with D unresolved. The V gene's germline CDR1 is SGHVS and CDR2 FNYEAQ. With 1 base removed from V and 13 bases from J, the gap between germline ends came to 11 bases. The CDR3 length is 12 residues. DNA of the CDR3: TGTGCCAGCAGCTTAGATGTGAATCCCCAGTTCTTC. This gives the protein CASSLDVNPQFF.

This clonotype was found a few times. V is TRBV12-3 or TRBV12-4 and J is TRBJ1-1; TRBD1 matches 11 bases. The trim removed 5 bases at V and 4 bases at J, leaving 9 bases unmatched. The CDR3 is made up of 16 amino acids. CDR3 coding DNA: TGTGCCAGCAGTCCCTGGACAGGGGGCGGTGTCACTGAAGCTTTCTTT. As protein: CASSPWTGGGVTEAFF.

V and J are TRBV3-1 and TRBJ2-7; tentatively, D is TRBD1 (5 bases). Trimming removed 3 bases from V and 2 bases from J, with 11 bases in between. CDR3 length: 14 amino acids. Germline loops: CDR1 LGHDT, CDR2 YNNKEL (reference sequence). The CDR3 coding sequence is TGTGCCAGCAGCCAGATGACAGCCACCTACGAGCAGTACTTC. Translation gives CASSQMTATYEQYF.

This clonotype was seen a handful of times. This sequence joins TRBV6-1 and TRBJ2-7; possibly TRBD1 for D (5 bases). This CDR3 comprises 14 residues. Germline V lookup: CDR1 MNHNS, CDR2 SASEGT. V gave up 1 base and J gave up 2 bases, with 9 bases separating them. CDR3 sequence: CASSEGGRAYEQYF. The DNA of the CDR3 is TGTGCCAGCAGTGAAGGGGGCAGGGCCTACGAGCAGTACTTC.

In this sample, this clonotype turned up a few times. The junction departs from germline at one end; a sequencing error may be responsible. The rearrangement links TRBV7-9 to TRBJ2-7; D is possibly TRBD2 (5 bases). This CDR3 region has 14 residues. The V gene's germline CDR1 is SEHNR and CDR2 FQNEAQ (reference sequence). CDR3 bases: TGTGCCAGCAGCCTAGCCGGGATCACCTATGAGCAGTACTTC. Translation gives CASSLAGITYEQYF. The variable domain in full, with the rest retrieved from reference TRBV7-9 and TRBJ2-7, is DTGVSQNPRHKITKRGQNVTFRCDPISEHNRLYWYRQTLGQGPEFLTYFQNEAQLEKSRLLSDRFSAERPKGSFSTLEIQRTEQGDSAMYLCASSLAGITYEQYFGPGTRLTVT.

The chain couples TRBV12-3 or TRBV12-4 to TRBJ1-2; D uncertain. This CDR3 has 11 amino acids. Trimming removed 7 bases at V and 10 bases at J, with 13 bases between. This CDR3 reads CASTSARDYTF. The CDR3 coding sequence is TGTGCCAGCACCTCCGCACGGGACTACACCTTC.

This chain uses TRBV20-1 with TRBJ2-7; 10 nucleotides match TRBD2. J was trimmed by 3 bases and V by 0 bases; bases with no gene match: 5. Germline V gene data show CDR1 as DFQATT and CDR2 as SNEGSKA (reference sequence). The CDR3 has 15 residues. This chain's CDR3 is CSARDRASGGYEQYF. CDR3 coding DNA: TGCAGTGCTAGAGATCGGGCTAGCGGGGGCTACGAGCAGTACTTC.

This clonotype came up a few times. The J gene is TRBJ2-2, the V gene TRBV14; possible D gene TRBD2, 7 bases. CDR1 SGHDN and CDR2 FVKESK come from the germline V gene. This CDR3 is 16 amino acids long. V dropped 4 bases and J dropped 4 bases, with 16 bases sitting between them. CDR3 bases: TGTGCCAGCAGCCGCCCCACGGGGGGCGGCACCGGGGAGCTGTTTTTT. Amino acid sequence: CASSRPTGGGTGELFF.

The chain employs TRBV9 and TRBJ2-2; D possibly corresponds to TRBD1 (5 bases). Looked up from germline, CDR1 is SGDLS and CDR2 is YYNGEE. The CDR3 loop spans 13 amino acids. V gave up 6 bases and J gave up 2 bases, with 8 bases separating them. CDR3 DNA: TGTGCCAGCAAGGGGTCTAACACCGGGGAGCTGTTTTTT. Residues: CASKGSNTGELFF.

The chain combines TRBV7-9 with TRBJ2-1, with D perhaps matching TRBD2 (5 bases). This CDR3 spans 11 amino acids. Germline lookup yields CDR1 SEHNR and CDR2 FQNEAQ (reference sequence). The CDR3 here is CASEVHNEQFF. CDR3 in DNA: TGTGCTTCGGAGGTTCACAATGAGCAGTTCTTC.

This clonotype has a handful of counts. The chain's CDR3 is CASSRRRQGAGANVLTF. Written as DNA, the CDR3 is TGTGCCAGCAGCCGGCGCCGACAGGGGGCTGGGGCCAACGTCCTGACTTTC. The chain links TRBV7-9 to TRBJ2-6; 9 nucleotides agree with TRBD1. The CDR3 sequence is 17 residues long. The germline CDR1 and CDR2 sequences are SEHNR and FQNEAQ (reference sequence). V was pared by 5 bases and J by 2 bases, with 7 bases of the junction left unmatched.

This clonotype came up a few times. The rearrangement uses TRBV5-1 and TRBJ1-1; the D gene is possibly TRBD1 (5 bases). This CDR3 spans 15 amino acids. The germline V gene has CDR1 SGHRS and CDR2 YFSETQ. Trimming stripped 4 bases from V and 1 base from J, with 14 bases between. The CDR3 DNA is TGCGCCAGCAGCCCCCAGGGCCTGGGGAACACTGAAGCTTTCTTT. Amino acid sequence: CASSPQGLGNTEAFF.

A remark on this clonotype: Being one base from a much bigger clone, this may be a read error. The gene calls are TRBV14 and TRBJ1-5; D call uncertain. CDR3 length: 13 residues. Germline CDR1 is SGHDN and CDR2 is FVKESK. Trimming removed 1 base from V and 3 bases from J, with 4 bases in between. This chain's CDR3 is CASSQAPNQPQHF. CDR3 bases: TGTGCCAGCAGCCAAGCCCCCAATCAGCCCCAGCATTTT.

V is TRBV7-2 and J is TRBJ2-1; D may be TRBD1 (5 bases). The CDR3 has 15 amino acids. Trimming pared 1 base from V and 6 bases from J, leaving 13 bases between. Germline CDR1 is SGHTA and CDR2 is FQGNSA. The CDR3 here is CASSLGQGGTNEQFF. The DNA of the CDR3 is TGTGCCAGCAGCTTAGGCCAGGGTGGAACCAATGAGCAGTTCTTC.